This T cell receptor beta chain emerged from a study of identical twins. This clonotype was seen ten or more times. In TCRdb, the 5' RACE reads were re-called with MiXCR into one record per CDR3 protein. The data hold hundreds of thousands of distinct CDR3 sequences, with 15% to 20% observed a single time. Another study also made use of these data, one on T cells expressing NK-cell markers.

The TCR comes from a woman aged 18-29 years in good health. The sequencing input was PBMCs.

The CDR3 sequence: CASTGEWDTGELFF. The CDR3 nucleotides are TGTGCCAGCACGGGGGAGTGGGACACCGGGGAGCTGTTTTTT. The rearrangement joins TRBV5-6 to TRBJ2-2; D may be TRBD2 (6 bases). Germline V gives CDR1 SGHDT, CDR2 YYEEEE. Between the trimmed V and J ends, which lost 6 bases and 3 bases, there was a span of 12 bases. This CDR3 has 14 amino acids. Full variable domain (outside the CDR3, taken from reference TRBV5-6 and TRBJ2-2): DAGVTQSPTHLIKTRGQQVTLRCSPKSGHDTVSWYQQALGQGPQFIFQYYEEEERQRGNFPDRFSGHQFPNYSSELNVNALLLGDSALYLCASTGEWDTGELFFGEGSRLTVL.